This T cell receptor (beta chain) was retrieved from a study of T cells in Graves' hyperthyroidism and ophthalmopathy. Study in general: Peripheral blood was drawn at first diagnosis, prior to all treatment.

Study findings and constraints: Most clonotypes expanded in the thyroid (above 0.001) were also present in blood.

TCR beta CDR3 region amplification was performed from RNA transcripts. Initially, a first-round RT-PCR of the TCR CDR3 employed the HTBI primer set. TCRdb analysed the multiplex PCR reads with MiXCR anew, one entry per CDR3 protein. The sample lists some 760,000 distinct CDR3 sequences, about 15% occurring once. Note on this clonotype: The antigen is undetermined.

Germline values: CDR1 LNHNV, CDR2 YYDKDF (reference sequence). The CDR3 contains 16 residues. V shed 0 bases and J shed 7 bases, with 15 bases lying between them. The study left out patients who had uncontrolled infection, other autoimmune disease, pregnancy or lactation. The clonotype comes from a woman between 18 and 30 years old with Graves' hyperthyroidism. Sample: blood. This chain links TRBV15 with TRBJ2-2, with D tentatively TRBD2 (6 bases). The CDR3 protein is CATSRDAPGVGGELFF. In DNA, the CDR3 is TGTGCCACCAGCAGAGATGCCCCGGGGGTAGGCGGGGAGCTGTTTTTT.